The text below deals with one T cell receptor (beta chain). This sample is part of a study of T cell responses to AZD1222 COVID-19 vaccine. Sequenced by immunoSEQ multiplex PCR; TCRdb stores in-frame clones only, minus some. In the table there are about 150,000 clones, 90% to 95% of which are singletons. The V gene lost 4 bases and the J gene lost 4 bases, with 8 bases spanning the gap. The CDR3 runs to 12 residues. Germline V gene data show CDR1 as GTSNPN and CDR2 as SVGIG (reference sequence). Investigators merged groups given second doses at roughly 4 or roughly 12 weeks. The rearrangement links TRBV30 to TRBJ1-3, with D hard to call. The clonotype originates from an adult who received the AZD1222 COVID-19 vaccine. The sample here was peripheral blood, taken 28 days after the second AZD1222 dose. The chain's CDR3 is CAWKREGNTIYF. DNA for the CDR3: TGTGCCTGGAAACGGGAGGGAAACACCATATATTTT.